This TCR beta chain is from a study of cytomegalovirus exposure and HLA in healthy donors. Study context: A subsequent analysis reported that the roughly 120 validation repertoires were produced on the same platform that had also been used for the roughly 710 first-cohort repertoires. Study-level points and caveats: The study designated roughly 150 TCR beta chains cytomegalovirus-associated. Despite most TCR sequences being rare, some public TCRs occurred in many donors. In vitro data verified a few CMV-associated chains as specific for CMV antigens.

The CDR3 spans 13 residues. Trimming took 1 base from V and 5 from J, leaving 9 bases between them. In germline, CDR1 is SGHRS, CDR2 YFSETQ. Sequenced by immunoSEQ multiplex PCR; TCRdb stores in-frame clones only, minus some. The sample has some 90,000 clones; around 96% are singletons. As for this clone: Its antigen is not known.

The sequencing sample was made of PBMCs. The V call is TRBV5-1, the J call TRBJ2-5; no definite D call. The clonotype was recovered from a man aged 18-30 years in good health and CMV-seronegative. CDR3 amino acids: CASSLPQVETQYF. The DNA of the CDR3 is TGCGCCAGCAGCTTGCCCCAGGTGGAGACCCAGTACTTC.